The 9 T cell receptor beta chains below were found in one sample sequenced in a study of cytomegalovirus exposure and HLA in healthy donors. The primer mix had 60 Vbeta and 13 Jbeta primers. TCRdb keeps only in-frame clones here, not all; method: immunoSEQ multiplex PCR. The sample contains 130,000 or so clones, roughly four fifths of which appear only once. Material: PBMCs. Receptors were obtained from a woman aged 45-60 years in good health and CMV-seropositive.

This clone occurred once. CDR3 loop: CASSLRGLGQFDEQYF. The CDR3 bases are TGTGCCAGCAGCTTACGGGGTTTAGGGCAGTTCGACGAGCAGTACTTC. V gene TRBV13 combines with J gene TRBJ2-7; possible D gene TRBD2, 5 bases. Between the trimmed V and J ends, which lost 2 bases and 5 bases, there was a span of 19 bases. CDR1 is PRHDT and CDR2 is FYEKMQ in the germline V gene (reference sequence). This CDR3 region has 16 residues. Complete variable domain (other parts from reference TRBV13 and TRBJ2-7): AAGVIQSPRHLIKEKRETATLKCYPIPRHDTVYWYQQGPGQDPQFLISFYEKMQSDKGSIPDRFSAQQFSDYHSELNMSSLELGDSALYFCASSLRGLGQFDEQYFGPGTRLTVT.

The CDR3 protein is CATIRNSPSYEQYF. The CDR3 nucleotides read TGTGCCACCATTAGAAACAGCCCAAGCTACGAGCAGTACTTC. This sequence joins TRBV28 and TRBJ2-7; D ambiguous. There are 14 residues in the CDR3. Trimming removed 10 bases at V and 3 bases at J, with 19 bases between. The germline V gene has CDR1 MDHEN and CDR2 SYDVKM. Variable domain in full (rest from reference TRBV28 and TRBJ2-7): DVKVTQSSRYLVKRTGEKVFLECVQDMDHENMFWYRQDPGLGLRLIYFSYDVKMKEKGDIPEGYSVSREKKERFSLILESASTNQTSMYLCATIRNSPSYEQYFGPGTRLTVT.

CDR3 amino acids: CASSFTGASYEQYF. In nucleotides, the CDR3 is TGTGCCAGCAGCTTTACAGGGGCCTCCTACGAGCAGTACTTC. The chain is built from TRBV9 and TRBJ2-7, with 7 bases lining up with TRBD1. This CDR3 comprises 14 residues. Per germline, CDR1 SGDLS and CDR2 YYNGEE. V shed 4 bases, J shed 0 bases, and the junction held 4 bases outside the gene matches. The full variable domain, its missing parts supplied by reference TRBV9 and TRBJ2-7, is DSGVTQTPKHLITATGQRVTLRCSPRSGDLSVYWYQQSLDQGLQFLIQYYNGEERAKGNILERFSAQQFPDLHSELNLSSLELGDSALYFCASSFTGASYEQYFGPGTRLTVT.

This sequence joins TRBV5-1 and TRBJ2-7; the match to TRBD2 covers 7 bases. J was trimmed by 1 base and V by 5 bases; bases with no gene match: 6. The CDR3 length is 14 residues. Germline V gives CDR1 SGHRS, CDR2 YFSETQ. The CDR3 nucleotides are TGCGCCAGCAGTCAGACTAGCCCTTCCTACGAGCAGTACTTC. Amino acid sequence: CASSQTSPSYEQYF.

V usage is TRBV19 and J usage is TRBJ2-1, with D possibly being TRBD2 (5 bases). The germline V gene encodes CDR1 LNHDA and CDR2 SQIVND (reference sequence). The V gene lost 4 bases and the J gene lost 4 bases, with 26 bases spanning the gap. CDR3 length equals 19 residues. This CDR3 reads CASSRLPLSTRVAYNEQFF. DNA for the CDR3: TGTGCCAGTAGTAGGCTACCCCTATCGACGCGGGTTGCGTACAATGAGCAGTTCTTC.

This chain joins TRBV7-2 and TRBJ2-7, with a possible D match to TRBD1 (6 bases). CDR1 and CDR2 (germline): SGHTA, FQGNSA. Deletions cut 5 bases from V and 0 bases from J, with 17 bases between. This CDR3 has 16 residues. CDR3 protein: CASSPQTGTSSYEQYF. CDR3 bases: TGTGCCAGCAGCCCTCAAACAGGGACATCCTCCTACGAGCAGTACTTC.

This chain uses TRBV12-5 with TRBJ2-7; TRBD1 aligns across 9 bases. Germline CDR1 reads LGHNT; CDR2 reads FRNRAP. The length of the CDR3 is 15 residues. V was clipped by 1 base and J by 3 bases; unmatched bases: 4. CDR3 residues: CASGLAGTGHYEQYF. DNA of the CDR3: TGTGCTAGTGGTTTGGCCGGGACAGGGCACTACGAGCAGTACTTC.

The chain joins TRBV9 to TRBJ2-2; D is ambiguous. Trimming removed 0 bases at V and 1 base at J, with 10 bases between. Germline V lookup: CDR1 SGDLS, CDR2 YYNGEE. The CDR3 contains 16 residues. This CDR3 is CASSVESRGNTGELFF. In DNA form, the CDR3 reads TGTGCCAGCAGCGTAGAGTCTAGAGGGAACACCGGGGAGCTGTTTTTT.

The chain couples TRBV7-3 to TRBJ2-3, with unresolved D. Trimming stripped 3 bases from V and 4 bases from J, with 14 bases between. This CDR3 has 15 amino acids. CDR1 and CDR2 (germline): SGHTA, FQGTGA. CDR3 amino acids: CASSFQAGSADTQYF. As DNA, the CDR3 is TGTGCCAGCAGCTTCCAGGCTGGCTCGGCAGATACGCAGTATTTT.